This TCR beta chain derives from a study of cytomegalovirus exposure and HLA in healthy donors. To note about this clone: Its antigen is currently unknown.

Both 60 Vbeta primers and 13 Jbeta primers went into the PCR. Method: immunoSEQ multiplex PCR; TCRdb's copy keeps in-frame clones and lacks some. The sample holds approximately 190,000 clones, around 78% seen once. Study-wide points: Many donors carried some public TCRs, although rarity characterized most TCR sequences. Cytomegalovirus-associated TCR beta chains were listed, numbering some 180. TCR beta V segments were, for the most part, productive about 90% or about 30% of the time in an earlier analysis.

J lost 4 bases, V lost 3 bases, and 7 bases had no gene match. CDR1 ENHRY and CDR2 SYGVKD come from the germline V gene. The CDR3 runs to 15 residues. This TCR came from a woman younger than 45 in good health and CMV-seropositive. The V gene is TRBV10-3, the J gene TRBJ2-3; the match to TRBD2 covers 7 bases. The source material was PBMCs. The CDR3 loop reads CAISDVSGGSDTQYF. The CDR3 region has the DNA TGTGCCATCAGTGATGTATCGGGAGGTTCAGATACGCAGTATTTT.